This T cell receptor (beta chain) comes out of a study of cytomegalovirus exposure and HLA in healthy donors. Overall study results and limits: The study reported that TCR beta sequences accurately predicted HLA-A and HLA-B alleles in most subjects.

V gave up 3 bases and J gave up 5 bases, with 8 bases separating them. CDR1 and CDR2 from the germline V gene are MRHNA and SNTAGT. The CDR3 is made up of 13 amino acids. Those who donated were healthy bone marrow donors. This clone was counted a single time. Its antigen is still unknown. The primer mix had 60 Vbeta and 13 Jbeta primers. TCRdb's table, derived via immunoSEQ multiplex PCR, lists solely in-frame clones and lacks some. This sample has about 110,000 clones, with about 73% found just once. The V call is TRBV6-4, the J call TRBJ1-5; TRBD1 might be the D (5 bases). The origin of this receptor is a woman aged 40 to 49 in good health and CMV-seronegative. The sequenced sample consisted of PBMCs. This chain's CDR3 is CASSEQADQPQHF. In DNA, the CDR3 is TGTGCCAGCAGTGAACAGGCTGATCAGCCCCAGCATTTT.